This T cell receptor (beta chain) came from a study of cytomegalovirus exposure and HLA in healthy donors. TCRdb keeps only in-frame clones here, not all; method: immunoSEQ multiplex PCR. Of roughly 300,000 clones listed, over 75% are singletons. This CDR3 contains 15 residues. The germline CDR1 and CDR2 sequences are SGHRS and YFSETQ. Trimming cost V 4 bases and J 5 bases; bases outside gene matches: 8. The source material was PBMCs. V usage is TRBV5-1 and J usage is TRBJ1-4; 7 bases are a match to TRBD1. The sequence was collected from a woman in her late teens or twenties in good health and CMV-seronegative. The CDR3: CASSGAGTENEKLFF. DNA of the CDR3: TGCGCCAGCAGCGGTGCAGGGACAGAAAATGAAAAACTGTTTTTT. The whole variable domain, filled in from reference TRBV5-1 and TRBJ1-4, reads KAGVTQTPRYLIKTRGQQVTLSCSPISGHRSVSWYQQTPGQGLQFLFEYFSETQRNKGNFPGRFSGRQFSNSRSEMNVSTLELGDSALYLCASSGAGTENEKLFFGSGTQLSVL.